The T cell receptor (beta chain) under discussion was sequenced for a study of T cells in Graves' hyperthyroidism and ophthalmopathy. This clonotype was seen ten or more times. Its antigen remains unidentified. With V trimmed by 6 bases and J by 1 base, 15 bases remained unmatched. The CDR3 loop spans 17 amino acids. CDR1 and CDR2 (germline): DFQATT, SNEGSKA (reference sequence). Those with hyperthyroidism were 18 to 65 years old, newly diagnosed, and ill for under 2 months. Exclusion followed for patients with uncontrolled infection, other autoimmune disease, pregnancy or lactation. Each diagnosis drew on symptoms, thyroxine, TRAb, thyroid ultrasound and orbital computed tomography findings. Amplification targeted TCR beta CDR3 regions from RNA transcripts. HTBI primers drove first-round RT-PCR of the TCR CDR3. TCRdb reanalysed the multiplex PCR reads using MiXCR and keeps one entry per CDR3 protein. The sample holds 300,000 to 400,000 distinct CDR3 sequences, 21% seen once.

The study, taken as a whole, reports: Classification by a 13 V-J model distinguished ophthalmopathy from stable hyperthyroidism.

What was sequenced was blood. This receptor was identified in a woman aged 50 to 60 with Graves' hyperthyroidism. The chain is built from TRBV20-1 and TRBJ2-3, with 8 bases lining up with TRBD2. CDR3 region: CSAIPVTSVLGTDTQYF. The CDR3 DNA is TGCAGTGCCATACCGGTGACTAGCGTGCTGGGCACAGATACGCAGTATTTT.